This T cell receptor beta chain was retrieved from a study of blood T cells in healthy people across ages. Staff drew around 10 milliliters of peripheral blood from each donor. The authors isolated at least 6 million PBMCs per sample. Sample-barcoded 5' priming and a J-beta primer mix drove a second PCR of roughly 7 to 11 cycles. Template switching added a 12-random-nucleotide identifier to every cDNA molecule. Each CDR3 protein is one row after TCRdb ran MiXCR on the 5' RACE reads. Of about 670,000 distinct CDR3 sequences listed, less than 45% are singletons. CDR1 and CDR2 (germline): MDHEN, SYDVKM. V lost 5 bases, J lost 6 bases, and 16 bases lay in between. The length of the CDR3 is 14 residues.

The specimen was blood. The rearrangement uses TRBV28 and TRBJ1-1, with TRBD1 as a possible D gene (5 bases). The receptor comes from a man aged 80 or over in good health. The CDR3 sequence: CASSRDGAIPEAFF. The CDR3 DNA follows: TGTGCCAGCAGTCGAGATGGGGCGATCCCTGAAGCTTTCTTT.